This T cell receptor (beta chain) was obtained from a study of blood T cell repertoires in COVID-19. Study-wide context: There were acute and convalescent COVID-19 samples, and they came from the United States, Italy and Spain. T cells, B-cell-depleted T cells, or PBMCs provided the cDNA or gDNA that served as material.

V lost 1 base and J lost 6; bases outside the gene matches: 8. Germline loops: CDR1 LGHNA, CDR2 YSLEER. The CDR3 has 16 residues. Per the original data handling: Estimation of nucleated cell counts was performed using reference gene primer amplification. The assay was immunoSEQ multiplex PCR, and TCRdb's table has in-frame clones only and misses some. From that table come the V and J calls and clone size; the DNA was used to work out D and trimming. The sample includes some 93,000 clones, 82% of them seen just once. The TCR originated in a man in his 70s with acute or convalescent COVID-19. Material for sequencing was peripheral blood. This rearrangement joins TRBV4-3 to TRBJ2-7, with 11 bases fitting TRBD2. The CDR3 DNA is TGCGCCAGCAGCCAAGGTAGCGGGAGGGGTTCCCTCGAGCAGTACTTC. The encoded protein is CASSQGSGRGSLEQYF.